Below, 29 T cell receptor beta chains from the same sample are listed, as sequenced in a study of T cells in women clearing cervical HPV infection. Some clones are missing from TCRdb's copy, which holds only in-frame ones; the method was immunoSEQ multiplex PCR. Seen in this sample are around 29,000 clones; the ten most common clones hold 2.8%. Specimen: blood buffy coat. These receptors originate from a woman aged 18 to 75 with a cervical HPV16 infection that either progressed to CIN3+ or cleared (not recorded which).

As for this clone: The read finishes 3 residues shy of the CDR3 end, and the germline J gene is used to complete it. The chain recombines TRBV15 with TRBJ2-5, with 8 bases identical to TRBD2. There are 16 residues in the CDR3. Germline lookup yields CDR1 LNHNV and CDR2 YYDKDF (reference sequence). The V segment lost 0 bases and the J segment 6 bases; nucleotides outside the gene matches: 9. This chain's CDR3 is CATSRDYGRGSQTQYF. Incomplete CDR3 DNA: TGTGCCACCAGCAGAGATTACGGGAGGGGAAGCCAGACC.

Remarks on this clone: The CDR3 is cut off 3 residues early in the read; its end comes from the germline J gene. This chain connects TRBV4-1 to TRBJ1-4; 7 bases agree with TRBD1. V gave up 0 bases and J gave up 8 bases; unmatched junction bases: 12. There are 17 residues in the CDR3. Germline loops: CDR1 MGHRA, CDR2 YSYEKL. This CDR3 reads CASSQDRGQRAGEKLFF. The DNA read from the CDR3 is TGCGCCAGCAGCCAAGATAGGGGACAGCGGGCGGGCGAAAAA.

On this clone: The read stops 3 residues short of the end of the CDR3; the missing end is completed from the germline J gene. This sequence joins TRBV23-1 and TRBJ2-7; D is unresolved. TRBV23-1 is an open reading frame, and its role is uncertain. The germline V and J ends were trimmed by 2 bases and 4 bases, with 18 bases remaining between them. The CDR3 contains 16 residues. The CDR3 spells CASSQPRTMFPYEQYF. The CDR3 DNA, read in part, is TGCGCCAGCAGTCAACCCCGTACTATGTTCCCATACGAG.

For this clone: The sequenced fragment ends 3 residues before the CDR3 boundary, so the rest is inferred from the germline J gene. This chain joins TRBV7-2 and TRBJ2-5, with D unclear. Trimming took 7 bases from V and 5 from J, leaving 8 bases between them. Germline CDR1 is SGHTA and CDR2 is FQGNSA. The CDR3 totals 11 residues. The sequenced part of the CDR3 DNA is TGTGCCAGCACACAAGGGGAGACC. This codes for CASTQGET. The whole CDR3 reads CASTQGETQYF.

This clone shows up as medium-sized by frequency. Read sequence stops 3 residues before the CDR3 end, and the germline J gene provides the missing end. This chain joins TRBV6-2 or TRBV6-3 and TRBJ2-3, with TRBD2 matching over 10 bases. J lost 1 base, V lost 8 bases, and 3 bases had no gene match. Germline V gene lookup returns CDR1 MNHEY and CDR2 SVGEGT. This CDR3 is 14 amino acids long. The CDR3 spells CASYGTSGTDTQYF. Partial CDR3 DNA: TGTGCCAGCTACGGGACTAGCGGCACAGATACG.

As concerns this clone: Read coverage stops 3 residues before the CDR3 terminus; the germline J gene supplies the remainder. The rearrangement links TRBV30 to TRBJ1-2; 9 nucleotides match TRBD1. The CDR3 loop spans 13 amino acids. Germline V gene sequence: CDR1 GTSNPN, CDR2 SVGIG (reference sequence). Incomplete CDR3 DNA: TGTGCCTCGCGGACAGGGGCCCTTGGAGGC. Translation gives CASRTGALGG. The CDR3 in full is CASRTGALGGYTF.

Points on this clone: The CDR3 end lies 3 residues beyond the end of the read and is filled in from the germline J gene. The rearrangement links TRBV5-1 to TRBJ2-1; maybe TRBD1 (5 bases). Trimming removed 0 bases from V and 0 bases from J, with 10 bases in between. Per the germline V gene, CDR1 is SGHRS and CDR2 is YFSETQ. This CDR3 is 16 amino acids long. The CDR3 sequence: CASSLGQPSSYNEQFF. The DNA read from the CDR3 is TGCGCCAGCAGCTTGGGACAGCCGAGCTCCTACAATGAG. Combining the CDR3 with reference TRBV5-1 and TRBJ2-1 gives the whole variable domain KAGVTQTPRYLIKTRGQQVTLSCSPISGHRSVSWYQQTPGQGLQFLFEYFSETQRNKGNFPGRFSGRQFSNSRSEMNVSTLELGDSALYLCASSLGQPSSYNEQFFGPGTRLTVL.

Details on this clone: Sequencing ends 3 residues short of the CDR3 end; the germline J gene provides the rest. The V and J genes are TRBV5-5 and TRBJ2-1; the D gene is possibly TRBD1 (5 bases). Looked up from germline, CDR1 is SGHKS and CDR2 is YYEKEE (reference sequence). This CDR3 is built from 13 residues. Trimming stripped 2 bases from V and 4 bases from J, with 7 bases between. The CDR3 is CASSFDRYNEQFF. The sequenced CDR3 bases are TGTGCCAGCAGCTTTGACAGATACAATGAG.

Details on this clone: The read halts 3 residues ahead of the CDR3 end, with the missing end drawn from the germline J gene. The chain combines TRBV30 with TRBJ1-1; 7 bases align to TRBD1. J gave up 1 base and V 2 bases, and 7 bases lay outside the gene matches. The CDR3 is 15 amino acids. The germline V gene encodes CDR1 GTSNPN and CDR2 SVGIG (reference sequence). CDR3 bases read: TGTGCCTGGAGTCCCCCGACAGGGACGAACACTGAA. It is translated as CAWSPPTGTNTE. The complete CDR3 sequence is CAWSPPTGTNTEAFF. Together with reference TRBV30 and TRBJ1-1, the CDR3 gives the full variable domain: SQTIHQWPATLVQPVGSPLSLECTVEGTSNPNLYWYRQAAGRGLQLLFYSVGIGQISSEVPQNLSASRPQDRQFILSSKKLLLSDSGFYLCAWSPPTGTNTEAFFGQGTRLTVV.

About this clone: The observed sequence ends 3 residues before the CDR3 terminus, with the missing tail filled in from the germline J gene. The chain joins TRBV5-4 to TRBJ2-5, with 10 bases lining up with TRBD2. Germline V gene lookup returns CDR1 SGHNT and CDR2 YYREEE (reference sequence). J lost 1 base, V lost 4 bases, and 4 bases had no gene match. The CDR3 is 15 residues long. The CDR3 here is CASSLLAGAQETQYF. The CDR3 DNA, read in part, is TGTGCCAGCAGCCTCCTAGCGGGGGCCCAAGAGACC. Drawing the rest from reference TRBV5-4 and TRBJ2-5, the complete variable domain is ETGVTQSPTHLIKTRGQQVTLRCSSQSGHNTVSWYQQALGQGPQFIFQYYREEENGRGNFPPRFSGLQFPNYSSELNVNALELDDSALYLCASSLLAGAQETQYFGPGTRLLVL.

Concerning this clone itself: The CDR3 end lies 3 residues beyond the end of the read and is filled in from the germline J gene. The genes are TRBV20-1 and TRBJ2-1, with D possibly being TRBD2 (6 bases). V lost 1 base, J lost 0 bases, and 13 bases lay in between. The germline gives CDR1 DFQATT, CDR2 SNEGSKA (reference sequence). The CDR3 covers 16 residues. The CDR3 sequence is CSARVPGGSSYNEQFF. The CDR3 DNA, read in part, is TGCAGTGCTAGAGTCCCCGGGGGAAGCTCCTACAATGAG.

Details on this clone: The missing CDR3 end, 3 residues past where the read stops, is filled in from the germline J gene. The chain carries TRBV14 and TRBJ1-3; perhaps TRBD1 as D (5 bases). The CDR3 runs 15 residues. V was clipped by 4 bases and J by 1 base, with 11 bases between them. Germline loops: CDR1 SGHDN, CDR2 FVKESK. The DNA read from the CDR3 is TGTGCCAGCAGCCTGAATACAGGTTCTGGAAACACC. This translates into CASSLNTGSGNT. The CDR3 in its entirety is CASSLNTGSGNTIYF.

Comment on this clone: Read sequence stops 3 residues before the CDR3 end, and the germline J gene provides the missing end. The chain employs TRBV12-3 or TRBV12-4 and TRBJ1-5, with D possibly TRBD1 on 6 matching bases. The CDR3 contains 14 residues. With 6 bases removed from V and 4 bases from J, the gap between germline ends came to 13 bases. The CDR3 bases that were read are TGTGCCAGCAGCTTAACAGGGTCAAATCAGCCC. Amino acid sequence: CASSLTGSNQP. The complete CDR3 sequence is CASSLTGSNQPQHF.

With regard to this clone: The missing CDR3 end, 3 residues past where the read stops, is filled in from the germline J gene. The rearrangement links TRBV2 to TRBJ2-2; TRBD2 agrees at 10 bases. This CDR3 is built from 16 residues. Germline V CDR1 and CDR2: SNHLY, FYNNEI. Trimming took 3 bases from V and 2 from J; bases not matched to a gene: 3. This chain's CDR3 is CASSEASGRNTGELFF. The part of the CDR3 DNA that was read is TGTGCCAGCAGTGAGGCTAGCGGGAGAAACACCGGGGAG.

On this clone itself: The read ends 3 residues early relative to the CDR3; the germline J gene fills the gap. This chain uses TRBV6-2 or TRBV6-3 with TRBJ2-1; possible D gene TRBD2, 5 bases. V lost 0 bases and J lost 5, with 11 bases in between. Germline V gene lookup returns CDR1 MNHEY and CDR2 SVGEGT. The CDR3 sequence is 15 residues long. The sequenced CDR3 bases are TGTGCCAGCAGTTACTCGATAATGCGGGACAATGAG. It codes for CASSYSIMRDNE. The complete CDR3 sequence is CASSYSIMRDNEQFF.

Remarks on this clone: The read halts 3 residues ahead of the CDR3 end, with the missing end drawn from the germline J gene. V is TRBV7-9 and J is TRBJ2-3; D gene ambiguous. The germline V and J ends were trimmed by 3 bases and 2 bases, with 12 bases remaining between them. The CDR3 is made up of 15 amino acids. Germline assignment: CDR1 SEHNR and CDR2 FQNEAQ (reference sequence). The CDR3 DNA, read in part, is TGTGCCAGCAGCTTCTCGCGCCTTTCCACAGATACG. Translated, it gives CASSFSRLSTDT. The CDR3 reads in full as CASSFSRLSTDTQYF.

As regards this clone: Mismatch with germline at one junction end may stem from a read error. The read stops 3 residues short of the end of the CDR3; the missing end is completed from the germline J gene. V and J are TRBV27 and TRBJ1-2; 9 nucleotides line up with TRBD1. CDR1 is MNHEY, CDR2 SMNVEV, per germline (reference sequence). CDR3 size: 17 residues. The part of the CDR3 DNA that was read is TGTGCCAGCAGCTTATTAGGGACAGGGCAAGATAACTATGGC. It codes for CASSLLGTGQDNYG. The CDR3 reads in full as CASSLLGTGQDNYGYTF.

Notes on this clone: The CDR3 is cut off 3 residues early in the read; its end comes from the germline J gene. V is TRBV5-1 and J is TRBJ2-1, with 12 positions matching TRBD2. The ends lost 1 base at V and 8 bases at J; junction bases unmatched: 4. CDR3 size: 15 residues. CDR1 SGHRS and CDR2 YFSETQ come from the germline V gene. The CDR3 DNA, read in part, is TGCGCCAGCAGCTTGCTAGCGGGAGGGCGGGATGAG. It translates to CASSLLAGGRDE. From start to end, the CDR3 is CASSLLAGGRDEQFF.

CDR3 amino acids: CSARKDRGYDYTF. CDR3 DNA (partial): TGCAGTGCTAGAAAGGACAGGGGCTACGAC. The chain links TRBV20-1 to TRBJ1-2, with 9 bases matching TRBD1. Sequencing ends 3 residues short of the CDR3 end; the germline J gene provides the rest. CDR3 size: 13 residues. Germline V gene lookup returns CDR1 DFQATT and CDR2 SNEGSKA (reference sequence).

For this clone: The read comes to an end 3 residues before the CDR3 does, leaving the germline J gene to fill in the end. This chain uses TRBV18 with TRBJ2-1; 11 bases line up with TRBD2. Trimming cost V 0 bases and J 5 bases; bases outside gene matches: 3. The CDR3 spans 16 residues. CDR1 KGHSH and CDR2 LQKENI come from the germline V gene. This chain's CDR3 is CASSPPSGGADNEQFF. The sequenced CDR3 bases are TGTGCCAGCTCACCACCTAGCGGGGGGGCCGACAATGAG.

On this clone itself: The read gets to within 3 residues of the CDR3 end, and the germline J gene fills in the rest. This chain connects TRBV10-3 to TRBJ2-5; possible D gene TRBD2, 6 bases. V shed 2 bases and J shed 4 bases, with 8 bases lying between them. Germline V gene data show CDR1 as ENHRY and CDR2 as SYGVKD. The CDR3 loop spans 13 amino acids. CDR3 protein: CAISEGGVETQYF. CDR3 DNA, as far as it was read: TGTGCCATCAGTGAGGGAGGGGTAGAGACC.

A remark on this clone: The CDR3 goes on 3 residues after the read ends, and that part is filled in from the germline J gene. V and J are TRBV2 and TRBJ2-3; TRBD2 matches 8 bases. Germline CDR1 is SNHLY and CDR2 is FYNNEI. The CDR3 runs 14 residues. The covered CDR3 bases are TGTGCCAGCAGGATCCAAGCGGGAGAGGGAACG. Translating it yields CASRIQAGEGT. The entire CDR3 reads CASRIQAGEGTQYF.

In the case of this clone: The read stops 3 residues short of the end of the CDR3; the missing end is completed from the germline J gene. This chain uses TRBV30 with TRBJ1-2; 7 nucleotides match TRBD1. CDR3 length: 14 amino acids. V gave up 4 bases and J gave up 4 bases; unmatched junction bases: 9. Germline loops: CDR1 GTSNPN, CDR2 SVGIG (reference sequence). The DNA read from the CDR3 is TGTGCCTGGACCGAGACAGGGCCCGGCTATGGC. Residues: CAWTETGPGYG. The CDR3 in full is CAWTETGPGYGYTF.

Concerning this clone itself: The CDR3 is cut off 3 residues early in the read; its end comes from the germline J gene. This chain uses TRBV18 with TRBJ1-1, with 8 bases identical to TRBD1. This CDR3 comprises 13 residues. The germline CDR1 and CDR2 sequences are KGHSH and LQKENI. The CDR3 bases that were read are TGTGCCAGCTCACCACCGGGACAGGTTTGG. Translation gives CASSPPGQVW. The whole CDR3 protein is CASSPPGQVWAFF.

In regard to this clone: Read sequence stops 3 residues before the CDR3 end, and the germline J gene provides the missing end. The chain recombines TRBV30 with TRBJ2-5, with D perhaps TRBD1 (5 bases). Germline V CDR1 and CDR2: GTSNPN, SVGIG (reference sequence). The CDR3 runs to 10 residues. V gave up 8 bases and J gave up 2 bases, with 6 bases separating them. The CDR3 loop reads CAQGQETQYF. The DNA read from the CDR3 is TGTGCCCAGGGTCAAGAGACC.

Details on this clone: The read falls 3 residues short of the CDR3 end, and the missing part is taken from the germline J gene. The rearrangement uses TRBV30 and TRBJ2-7, with D possibly being TRBD2 (6 bases). Germline CDR1 GTSNPN, CDR2 SVGIG (reference sequence). Trimming took off 0 bases at V and 2 bases at J, with 14 bases between the two ends. The length of the CDR3 is 15 residues. The chain's CDR3 is CAWSVLGGEAYEQYF. The CDR3 bases that were read are TGTGCCTGGAGTGTACTGGGCGGGGAGGCCTACGAG.

As regards this clone: The read comes to an end 3 residues before the CDR3 does, leaving the germline J gene to fill in the end. The chain has TRBV7-9 and TRBJ2-7, with TRBD1 identical over 9 bases. There are 15 residues in the CDR3. Trimming took 5 bases from V and 4 from J; bases not matched to a gene: 9. The germline gives CDR1 SEHNR, CDR2 FQNEAQ (reference sequence). Incomplete CDR3 DNA: TGTGCCAGCAGCCGGACAGGGGCCCGTCCGTACGAG. It translates to CASSRTGARPYE. The complete CDR3 reads CASSRTGARPYEQYF.

As regards this clone: The read terminates 3 residues before the CDR3 end, so the remaining end is supplied by the germline J gene. The chain joins TRBV4-2 to TRBJ2-5; D is perhaps TRBD1 (6 bases). Germline V gene data show CDR1 as LGHNA and CDR2 as YNFKEQ. Between the trimmed V and J ends, which lost 1 base and 2 bases, there was a span of 14 bases. CDR3 length: 16 amino acids. This CDR3 is CASSQGLQGTQETQYF. The sequenced CDR3 bases are TGTGCCAGCAGCCAAGGGCTACAGGGAACTCAAGAGACC.

In the case of this clone: The CDR3 goes on 3 residues after the read ends, and that part is filled in from the germline J gene. This chain connects TRBV30 to TRBJ1-6; possibly TRBD1 for D (6 bases). Trimming pared 4 bases from V and 9 bases from J, leaving 13 bases between. Germline V gene lookup returns CDR1 GTSNPN and CDR2 SVGIG (reference sequence). The CDR3 is 13 amino acids. The CDR3 reads CAWTLGQTSPLHF. CDR3 DNA, as far as it was read: TGTGCCTGGACCCTAGGACAGACTTCACCC. Full variable domain (outside the CDR3, taken from reference TRBV30 and TRBJ1-6): SQTIHQWPATLVQPVGSPLSLECTVEGTSNPNLYWYRQAAGRGLQLLFYSVGIGQISSEVPQNLSASRPQDRQFILSSKKLLLSDSGFYLCAWTLGQTSPLHFGNGTRLTVT.